The 9 T cell receptor beta chains listed next were all sequenced from one sample in a study of cytomegalovirus exposure and HLA in healthy donors. Both 60 Vbeta primers and 13 Jbeta primers went into the PCR. Libraries were prepared by immunoSEQ multiplex PCR; TCRdb keeps only in-frame clonotypes and omits some of them. The sample holds roughly 120,000 clones, just under 75% seen once. Specimen: PBMCs. These receptor sequences come from a man aged 55 to 70 in good health and CMV-seropositive.

This clone was observed a handful of times. The chain has TRBV15 and TRBJ2-4; TRBD2 agrees at 7 bases. CDR1 is LNHNV, CDR2 YYDKDF, per germline (reference sequence). Trimming cost V 4 bases and J 0 bases; bases outside gene matches: 3. This CDR3 spans 15 amino acids. CDR3 sequence reads: CATSTGGIAKNIQYF. The CDR3 DNA reads as TGTGCCACCAGCACGGGAGGAATAGCCAAAAACATTCAGTACTTC.

The chain couples TRBV4-2 to TRBJ2-3; TRBD2 matches at 8 bases. V trimming: 0 bases; J trimming: 4 bases; junction bases outside the gene matches: 6. Germline V gene lookup returns CDR1 LGHNA and CDR2 YNFKEQ. CDR3 length equals 16 residues. The CDR3 here is CASSQEGAGESDTQYF. The DNA for the CDR3 is TGTGCCAGCAGCCAAGAAGGAGCGGGGGAATCAGATACGCAGTATTTT.

There are a few counts of this clone. CDR3 nucleotide sequence: TGTGCCAGCAGTTCGGACAGGCTCGGTGGGACAGATACGCAGTATTTT. Amino acids: CASSSDRLGGTDTQYF. This sequence joins TRBV27 and TRBJ2-3; TRBD1 agrees at 7 bases. The germline V gene has CDR1 MNHEY and CDR2 SMNVEV (reference sequence). V lost 4 bases and J lost 3; bases outside the gene matches: 10. The CDR3 has 16 residues.

This chain joins TRBV19 and TRBJ1-4; D gene ambiguous. V was pared by 5 bases and J by 6 bases, with 16 bases between. Germline values: CDR1 LNHDA, CDR2 SQIVND (reference sequence). The CDR3 has 15 amino acids. CDR3 sequence: CASSFYRGEDEKLFF. The CDR3 coding sequence is TGTGCCAGTAGTTTCTACCGGGGAGAAGATGAAAAACTGTTTTTT.

The table lists this clone with a few counts. V is TRBV6-1 and J is TRBJ2-7; 7 nucleotides agree with TRBD1. CDR1 and CDR2 (germline): MNHNS, SASEGT. Trimming took 5 bases from V and 4 from J; bases not matched to a gene: 8. The CDR3 is made up of 14 amino acids. The CDR3 DNA reads as TGTGCCAGCAGTACCGACAGGGAACTATACGAGCAGTACTTC. Translating gives CASSTDRELYEQYF.

This clone was counted between two and nine times. CDR3 DNA: TGTGCCAGTAATGGTGGACAGGGGAGCGAAAAACTGTTTTTT. This translates into CASNGGQGSEKLFF. The chain links TRBV19 to TRBJ1-4, with TRBD1 identical over 9 bases. The V gene end was trimmed by 7 bases and the J gene end by 8 bases; junction bases not matched to a gene: 8. The CDR3 has 14 amino acids. CDR1 and CDR2 from the germline V gene are LNHDA and SQIVND (reference sequence).

V gene TRBV5-1 combines with J gene TRBJ2-7; 10 nucleotides match TRBD2. Per the germline V gene, CDR1 is SGHRS and CDR2 is YFSETQ. The V and J ends lost 0 bases and 1 base, in that order; junction bases with no gene match: 4. This CDR3 is 16 amino acids long. In DNA form, the CDR3 reads TGCGCCAGCAGCTTGGCCCAGCGGGGGGGGTCCTACGAGCAGTACTTC. Amino acids: CASSLAQRGGSYEQYF.

The DNA of the CDR3 is TGTGCCAGCAGGCCGACAGCGGGGAGTGGATACGAGCAGTACTTC. This sequence encodes CASRPTAGSGYEQYF. The V call is TRBV6-5, the J call TRBJ2-7; 7 bases fit TRBD2. Germline V gives CDR1 MNHEY, CDR2 SVGAGI. With 6 bases clipped from V and 4 bases from J, the junction kept 12 bases outside the gene matches. CDR3 length: 15 residues.

This clone is a singleton in its sample. This rearrangement joins TRBV10-2 to TRBJ1-2; D gene ambiguous. Germline V lookup: CDR1 WSHSY, CDR2 SAAADI. The CDR3 is made up of 13 amino acids. V lost 5 bases, J lost 4 bases, and 11 bases lay in between. In DNA, the CDR3 is TGCGCCAGCAGTTCCCAGGCCGGCTATGGCTACACCTTC. It translates to CASSSQAGYGYTF.